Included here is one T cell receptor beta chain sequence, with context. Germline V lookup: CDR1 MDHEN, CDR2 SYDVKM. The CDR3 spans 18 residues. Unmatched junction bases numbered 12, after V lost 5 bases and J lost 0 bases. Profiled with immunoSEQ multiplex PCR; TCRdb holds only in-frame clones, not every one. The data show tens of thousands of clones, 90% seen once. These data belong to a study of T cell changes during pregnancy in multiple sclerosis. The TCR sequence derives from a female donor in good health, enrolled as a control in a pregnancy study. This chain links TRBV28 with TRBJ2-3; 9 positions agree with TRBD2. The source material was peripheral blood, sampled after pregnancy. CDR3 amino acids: CASSRLAGRRPSTDTQYF. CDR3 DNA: TGTGCCAGCAGTAGGCTAGCGGGACGACGCCCTAGCACAGATACGCAGTATTTT.